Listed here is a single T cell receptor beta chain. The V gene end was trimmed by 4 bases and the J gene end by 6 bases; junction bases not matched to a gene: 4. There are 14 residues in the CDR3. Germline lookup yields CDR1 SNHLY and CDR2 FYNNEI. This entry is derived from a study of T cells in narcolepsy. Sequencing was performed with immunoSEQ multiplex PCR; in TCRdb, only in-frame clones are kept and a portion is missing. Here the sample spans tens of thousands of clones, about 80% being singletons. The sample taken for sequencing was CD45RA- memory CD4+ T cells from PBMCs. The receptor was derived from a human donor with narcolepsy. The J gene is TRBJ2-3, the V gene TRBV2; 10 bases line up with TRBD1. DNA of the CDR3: TGTGCCAGCAGTGGGGACAGGGGATCGGATACGCAGTATTTT. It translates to CASSGDRGSDTQYF.